This T cell receptor beta chain was sequenced during a study of CD8 T cells in ankylosing spondylitis. General study results and limits: A CD8+ phenotype characterized the disease-linked clones, which were relatively rare in peripheral blood. Characteristic, it appeared, of ankylosing spondylitis blood was a TCR beta motif of roughly 8 highly homologous variants. Reported data indicate significant enrichment of disease-linked clones within matched ankylosing spondylitis synovial fluid.

With molecular barcodes, quantitative 5'-RACE was used to make the TCR beta libraries. TCRdb re-analysed the 5' RACE reads in MiXCR, keeping a single row per CDR3 protein. This sample has about 330,000 distinct CDR3 sequences, with 8% found just once. The germline CDR1 and CDR2 sequences are LGHNA and YNFKEQ. J gave up 1 base and V 0 bases, and 10 bases lay outside the gene matches. The length of the CDR3 is 19 residues. This clonotype has more than one count but fewer than ten. What it binds is not known. The TCR sequence derives from a male donor with ankylosing spondylitis. The gene calls are TRBV4-2 and TRBJ1-1; 11 bases map to TRBD1. The sample was blood, either unsorted or a sorted T cell fraction (not recorded which). The CDR3 here is CASSQDVRGQGVGNTEAFF. CDR3 sequence (DNA): TGTGCCAGCAGCCAAGACGTCAGGGGACAGGGGGTTGGGAACACTGAAGCTTTCTTT.